The entry that follows covers one T cell receptor (beta chain) sequence. Its target is unknown. The data stem from a study of T cell responses to AZD1222 COVID-19 vaccine. Study in general: Both about-4-week and about-12-week second-dose recipients were combined.

Clones were read by immunoSEQ multiplex PCR, and TCRdb kept only the in-frame ones, dropping some. Of more than 50,000 clones listed, nearly 90% are singletons. General study points: Reportedly, nearly half of unique spike TCRs recognized epitopes outside B.1.351/B.1.1.7 mutations. Sampled repertoires all dated from after the peak T cell response. A mostly white British donor set with more females was recruited, and clonal diversity was possibly underestimated.

CDR1 is MNHEY, CDR2 SVGAGI, per germline. The CDR3 length is 14 residues. V lost 6 bases to trimming and J lost 4 bases, with 13 bases between them. The rearrangement joins TRBV6-5 to TRBJ1-5; a weak D match, TRBD1 (5 bases). The TCR was taken from an adult in good health. Sequenced here: peripheral blood, sampled on day 0 of AZD1222 vaccination. DNA of the CDR3: TGTGCCAGCAGGCAGGGCGAGGAAAATCAGCCCCAGCATTTT. Residues: CASRQGEENQPQHF.